Included here is one T cell receptor (beta chain) sequence, with context. What it binds is unknown. This CDR3 has 17 residues. CDR1 is LNHDA and CDR2 is SQIVND in the germline V gene (reference sequence). The V segment lost 6 bases and the J segment 5 bases; nucleotides outside the gene matches: 13. The table came from immunoSEQ multiplex PCR; TCRdb's copy has only in-frame clones and leaves some out. Of about 150,000 clones in the sample, roughly 80% are singletons; the top ten hold less than 5%. The entry originates in a study of T cell responses to AZD1222 COVID-19 vaccine. General study findings and limits: A mostly white British donor set with more females was recruited, and clonal diversity was possibly underestimated. Repertoires were collected only later (after the peak T cell response had occurred).

This material consisted of peripheral blood, taken on day 0 of MenACWY control vaccination. This sequence originates from an adult in good health. The chain joins TRBV19 to TRBJ1-4; 9 positions agree with TRBD1. CDR3 region: CASSGDRGRLSNEKLFF. The CDR3 DNA follows: TGTGCCAGTAGCGGAGACAGGGGGAGGTTATCGAATGAAAAACTGTTTTTT.